This TCR beta chain derives from a study of CD8 T cells in ankylosing spondylitis (dated by TCRdb to about 2017). Notes on the research overall: T cell receptor beta repertoires were profiled in healthy donors and ankylosing spondylitis patients so that disease-linked TCR variants could be found. The whole study cohort included over a hundred healthy donors and 25 ankylosing spondylitis patients. Peripheral blood samples were taken, and synovial fluid was additionally collected from ankylosing spondylitis patients.

The data were produced on an Illumina HiSeq 2500. Quantitative 5'-RACE with molecular barcodes was used to prepare TCR beta libraries. In the source study's methods: A new computational method, built on a probabilistic model of VDJ rearrangement, was used to identify disease-linked TCR variants. Clones were called with MiXCR by TCRdb after fastp trimmed the public reads at Q25, and only in-frame beta chains were retained. Merged by CDR3 protein, the rows form single entries marked with the most common genes and DNA. The V and J calls were determined by TCRdb, not by the authors. Present in this sample are 250,000 to 350,000 distinct CDR3 sequences, 20% of which were seen just once. The ten largest make up less than 9% of the sample. In the case of this clonotype: Its antigen target is currently unknown. No per-base quality is available; no much larger clone lies one base away.

V loses 4 bases, J loses 2 bases, and the germline ends lie 13 bases apart. From the cysteine through the phenylalanine, the CDR3 covers 15 amino acids. Only the CDR3 DNA is retained, 45 bases long and in frame from the first base. The germline V gene specifies MNHEY as CDR1 and SVGAGI as CDR2. The paper's findings and limits, for the study overall: The disease-linked clones showed a CD8+ phenotype and occurred at relatively low frequencies in peripheral blood. Significant enrichment of the disease-linked clones was reported in matched synovial fluid samples from ankylosing spondylitis patients. Blood from ankylosing spondylitis patients appeared to be characterized by a TCR beta motif made up of several highly homologous amino acid variants. Some of the motif variants had been reported before in the synovial fluid and blood of reactive arthritis patients, a finding that suggests common disease-initiation mechanisms.

This receptor chain uses TRBV6-5 and TRBJ2-3; a tentative D call is TRBD1 (6 bases match). The source of this sequence is a male donor with ankylosing spondylitis or in good health (not recorded which). The source material was blood, either unsorted or a sorted T cell fraction (not recorded which). The CDR3 has the sequence CASSSRGPHTDTQYF. The sequenced DNA: TGTGCCAGCAGTTCCAGGGGACCACACACAGATACGCAGTATTTT.